Below are 23 T cell receptor beta chains sequenced from a single sample in a study of Graves' ophthalmopathy and Graves' hyperthyroidism. Amplification targeted the TCR beta CDR3 regions, with RNA transcripts as the source material. HTBI-primed RT-PCR formed the first round, and a multiplex PCR formed the second. From the multiplex PCR reads, TCRdb called clonotypes with MiXCR, one entry per CDR3 protein. This sample has 500,000 to 800,000 distinct CDR3 sequences, with about two fifths found just once. Material for sequencing was peripheral blood. These receptor sequences come from an adult man with Graves' ophthalmopathy.

The chain is built from TRBV29-1 and TRBJ1-4, with 7 nucleotides matching TRBD1. This CDR3 comprises 14 residues. The junction had 9 bases not matched to a gene; V was cut back by 4 bases and J by 7 bases. Germline V gene sequence: CDR1 SQVTM, CDR2 ANQGSEA. CDR3 in DNA: TGCAGCGTTGCTAGGACAGGAGGGACTGAAAAACTGTTTTTT. Its translation: CSVARTGGTEKLFF.

This clonotype showed up many times. Germline is not matched at one junction end, which may reflect a read error. This chain uses TRBV10-3 with TRBJ2-5; 7 nucleotides align to TRBD1. The CDR3 contains 13 residues. Looked up from germline, CDR1 is ENHRY and CDR2 is SYGVKD. The CDR3: CASSDRVGGTQYF. The CDR3 bases are TGTGCCAGCAGTGACAGGGTCGGCGGGACCCAGTACTTC.

The chain carries TRBV5-4 and TRBJ2-5; 9 bases map to TRBD2. The CDR3 has 16 amino acids. V gave up 5 bases and J gave up 3 bases; unmatched junction bases: 11. Germline CDR1 reads SGHNT; CDR2 reads YYREEE (reference sequence). In DNA form, the CDR3 reads TGTGCCAGCAGGACAGGAGTAGCGGGAGAGGAAGAGACCCAGTACTTC. Translated, it gives CASRTGVAGEEETQYF.

V is TRBV7-2 and J is TRBJ2-2; D ambiguous. CDR1 is SGHTA and CDR2 is FQGNSA in the germline V gene. V shed 4 bases and J shed 8 bases, with 14 bases lying between them. This CDR3 is 14 amino acids long. The CDR3 sequence: CASSSRTGPGELFF. The CDR3 nucleotides are TGTGCCAGCAGCTCTAGGACGGGCCCTGGGGAGCTGTTTTTT.

On this clonotype: A single base separates this from a much larger clone, so it may be a read error. The V call is TRBV10-3, the J call TRBJ2-7; 9 bases align to TRBD1. This CDR3 is built from 14 residues. Per the germline V gene, CDR1 is ENHRY and CDR2 is SYGVKD. The ends lost 5 bases at V and 7 bases at J; junction bases unmatched: 9. For the CDR3, the DNA is TGTGCCATCAGTCCCGGGACAGGGAATGCAGAGCAGTACTTC. Translating gives CAISPGTGNAEQYF.

This clonotype appeared a few times. The genes are TRBV20-1 and TRBJ1-4, with a tentative D call TRBD1 (5 bases). V was pared by 1 base and J by 5 bases, with 5 bases between. The CDR3 is 12 amino acids. CDR1 and CDR2 from the germline V gene are DFQATT and SNEGSKA (reference sequence). CDR3 amino acids: CSARGQNEKLFF. CDR3 coding DNA: TGCAGTGCTAGAGGACAGAATGAAAAACTGTTTTTT.

The chain couples TRBV7-8 to TRBJ1-1, with 7 bases aligning to TRBD1. The CDR3 is 18 residues long. Looked up from germline, CDR1 is SGHVS and CDR2 is FQNEAQ. Trimming took 4 bases from V and 1 from J; bases not matched to a gene: 15. The CDR3 region has the DNA TGTGCCAGCAGCTCCCCTTCAGGGGGTGGAATAAGGAACACTGAAGCTTTCTTT. As protein: CASSSPSGGGIRNTEAFF. Full variable domain (rest looked up from reference TRBV7-8 and TRBJ1-1): GAGVSQSPRYKVAKRGQDVALRCDPISGHVSLFWYQQALGQGPEFLTYFQNEAQLDKSGLPSDRFFAERPEGSVSTLKIQRTQQEDSAVYLCASSSPSGGGIRNTEAFFGQGTRLTVV.

The J gene is TRBJ1-4, the V gene TRBV7-8; TRBD1 matches at 10 bases. V lost 3 bases, J lost 7 bases, and 2 bases stayed unmatched. Germline V lookup: CDR1 SGHVS, CDR2 FQNEAQ. This CDR3 contains 14 residues. CDR3 protein: CASSFWDRGEKLFF. CDR3 sequence (DNA): TGTGCCAGCAGCTTTTGGGACAGGGGTGAAAAACTGTTTTTT.

This clonotype showed up many times. The chain has TRBV5-1 and TRBJ1-2; TRBD1 matches 9 bases. Germline CDR1 and CDR2: SGHRS and YFSETQ. There are 15 residues in the CDR3. J was trimmed by 6 bases and V by 4 bases; bases with no gene match: 10. CDR3 loop: CASSHLGQGMNGYTF. For the CDR3, the DNA is TGCGCCAGCAGCCACCTGGGACAGGGAATGAATGGCTACACCTTC.

This clonotype has a single count. At one end, the junction sequence differs from germline, possibly due to a read error. This rearrangement joins TRBV19 to TRBJ2-5; D not certain. The CDR3 runs to 14 residues. Germline-derived CDR1 and CDR2 are LNHDA and SQIVND (reference sequence). The CDR3 reads CASSIQSFQETQCF. In DNA, the CDR3 is TGTGCCAGTAGTATACAGAGTTTCCAAGAGACCCAGTGCTTC.

This clonotype has at least ten counts. The chain recombines TRBV13 with TRBJ1-1; D gene ambiguous. The germline V and J ends were trimmed by 3 bases and 0 bases, with 11 bases remaining between them. The CDR3 has 15 amino acids. Germline V gives CDR1 PRHDT, CDR2 FYEKMQ (reference sequence). CDR3 region: CASSFSQTVNTEAFF. CDR3 in DNA: TGTGCCAGCAGCTTCTCACAGACGGTGAACACTGAAGCTTTCTTT. The variable domain in full, with the rest retrieved from reference TRBV13 and TRBJ1-1, is AAGVIQSPRHLIKEKRETATLKCYPIPRHDTVYWYQQGPGQDPQFLISFYEKMQSDKGSIPDRFSAQQFSDYHSELNMSSLELGDSALYFCASSFSQTVNTEAFFGQGTRLTVV.

This clonotype was seen at least ten times. The V call is TRBV29-1, the J call TRBJ1-1; possible D gene TRBD1, 5 bases. In germline, CDR1 is SQVTM, CDR2 ANQGSEA. Trimming left V 6 bases short and J 3 bases short, with 14 bases between. This CDR3 is 13 amino acids long. CDR3 DNA: TGCAGCGTCCCCCCTGGAGGGGACACTGAAGCTTTCTTT. It specifies CSVPPGGDTEAFF.

This clonotype appeared many times. The CDR3 DNA reads TGTGCCAGCAGTGACTACGGACAGGGTCAGACCCAGTACTTC. Amino acids: CASSDYGQGQTQYF. The chain recombines TRBV25-1 with TRBJ2-5; 8 nucleotides agree with TRBD1. Germline CDR1 MGHDK, CDR2 SYGVNS. Losses at the gene ends were 3 bases for V and 6 bases for J; bases not matched to a gene: 6. This CDR3 region has 14 residues.

This clonotype was detected a few times. The chain combines TRBV7-2 with TRBJ1-4; D possibly corresponds to TRBD1 (5 bases). This CDR3 has 16 residues. Trimming removed 4 bases at V and 2 bases at J, with 14 bases between. Germline assignment: CDR1 SGHTA and CDR2 FQGNSA. CDR3 residues: CASSWTSGTTNEKLFF. The CDR3 DNA reads TGTGCCAGCAGCTGGACATCAGGGACTACTAATGAAAAACTGTTTTTT.

This chain uses TRBV4-3 with TRBJ1-5; D remains ambiguous. The CDR3 has 13 amino acids. The germline gives CDR1 LGHNA, CDR2 YSLEER. V dropped 0 bases and J dropped 6 bases, with 6 bases sitting between them. For the CDR3, the DNA is TGCGCCAGCAGCCAAGAGATGTTTCAGCCCCAGCATTTT. Protein sequence: CASSQEMFQPQHF.

The chain joins TRBV5-1 to TRBJ2-5, with 8 bases lining up with TRBD1. The CDR3 length is 16 residues. The ends lost 1 base at V and 4 bases at J; junction bases unmatched: 9. Germline-derived CDR1 and CDR2 are SGHRS and YFSETQ. CDR3 protein: CASSLSPGQVLETQYF. CDR3 sequence (DNA): TGCGCCAGCAGCTTGTCCCCGGGACAGGTTTTAGAGACCCAGTACTTC.

This clonotype was seen repeatedly, ten times or more. The chain has TRBV7-8 and TRBJ2-5, with D tentatively TRBD2 (6 bases). The V gene's germline CDR1 is SGHVS and CDR2 FQNEAQ. The CDR3 is made up of 15 amino acids. The V end lost 5 bases, the J end lost 5 bases, and 18 bases lay between the germline ends. The CDR3 protein is CASSGPRGGLETQYF. In nucleotides, the CDR3 is TGTGCCAGCAGCGGCCCCCGTGGAGGGCTGGAGACCCAGTACTTC.

This clonotype was seen repeatedly, ten times or more. The rearrangement joins TRBV2 to TRBJ1-2; 8 positions agree with TRBD1. Germline V CDR1 and CDR2: SNHLY, FYNNEI. The CDR3 extends over 15 amino acids. The V gene end was trimmed by 1 base and the J gene end by 0 bases; junction bases not matched to a gene: 1. CDR3 DNA sequence: TGTGCCAGCAGTGAAGGACAGGGGCCTAACTATGGCTACACCTTC. Residues: CASSEGQGPNYGYTF.

This clonotype was observed a few times. The V and J genes are TRBV6-2 or TRBV6-3 and TRBJ2-7, with 9 nucleotides matching TRBD2. This CDR3 region has 15 residues. The germline V gene has CDR1 MNHEY and CDR2 SVGEGT. V lost 7 bases to trimming and J lost 3 bases; unmatched junction nucleotides: 10. The CDR3 DNA reads as TGTGCCAGCAATTTACCTAGCGGGACGTACTACGAGCAGTACTTC. It is translated as CASNLPSGTYYEQYF.

The rearrangement joins TRBV4-1 to TRBJ1-2; D uncertain. V gave up 0 bases and J gave up 4 bases, with 12 bases separating them. CDR1 MGHRA and CDR2 YSYEKL come from the germline V gene. The CDR3 consists of 15 residues. The CDR3 sequence is CASSQEEKGTYGYTF. DNA for the CDR3: TGCGCCAGCAGCCAAGAAGAAAAAGGCACCTATGGCTACACCTTC.

This chain links TRBV27 with TRBJ2-7; tentative D call: TRBD1 (5 bases). Per germline, CDR1 MNHEY and CDR2 SMNVEV (reference sequence). With 6 bases removed from V and 2 bases from J, the gap between germline ends came to 14 bases. The CDR3 has 14 residues. CDR3 in DNA: TGTGCCAGCAGAGACAGCTCCCTCCCCTACGAGCAGTACTTC. It encodes CASRDSSLPYEQYF.

This clonotype was counted at least ten times. The chain is built from TRBV3-1 and TRBJ2-7, with 9 bases identical to TRBD1. The CDR3 loop spans 14 amino acids. From germline, CDR1 is LGHDT and CDR2 YNNKEL (reference sequence). Trimming removed 5 bases from V and 3 bases from J; junction bases left unmatched: 5. The CDR3 DNA is TGTGCCAGCAGCACCCGGGACAGGGACTACGAGCAGTACTTC. Translation gives CASSTRDRDYEQYF.

Worth noting for this clonotype: A read error may be the cause here, since a much bigger clone is one base away. This CDR3 is missing its conserved last phenylalanine or tryptophan, likely due to a read error. The chain has TRBV7-9 and TRBJ2-5; 9 nucleotides line up with TRBD2. This CDR3 is 16 amino acids long. Losses at the gene ends were 2 bases for V and 7 bases for J; bases not matched to a gene: 11. The germline V gene has CDR1 SEHNR and CDR2 FQNEAQ (reference sequence). Here the CDR3 reads CASSLFAGGPWGTQYL. CDR3 DNA sequence: TGTGCCAGCAGCTTATTTGCGGGAGGGCCTTGGGGGACCCAGTACCTC.